These 7 T cell receptor beta chains originate from one sample sequenced in a study of control samples from healthy donors and cancer patients. Clones were read by immunoSEQ multiplex PCR, and TCRdb kept only the in-frame ones, dropping some. The sample has roughly 180,000 clones, about 91% seen once. Sequenced: blood. The receptors derive from a woman in her thirties or forties in good health.

J is TRBJ1-5 and V is TRBV7-9; 9 bases map to TRBD1. From germline, CDR1 is SEHNR and CDR2 FQNEAQ (reference sequence). The V gene end was trimmed by 1 base and the J gene end by 2 bases; junction bases not matched to a gene: 6. This CDR3 comprises 17 residues. CDR3 loop: CASSLVTGGGRNQPQHF. The CDR3 DNA sequence: TGTGCCAGCAGCTTAGTTACAGGGGGCGGACGCAATCAGCCCCAGCATTTT.

The chain carries TRBV20-1 and TRBJ2-1; D not certain. Germline V lookup: CDR1 DFQATT, CDR2 SNEGSKA (reference sequence). The CDR3 runs to 10 residues. Trimming cost V 5 bases and J 9 bases, with 8 bases left between them. This CDR3 is CSALRAEQFF. The CDR3, as DNA: TGCAGTGCTCTCCGGGCTGAGCAGTTCTTC.

CDR3 in DNA: TGTGCCAGCAGCTTAGCCCGAGATTCTAACACCGGGGAGCTGTTTTTT. Its protein product is CASSLARDSNTGELFF. The chain uses TRBV7-9 and TRBJ2-2; D call uncertain. V was clipped by 0 bases and J by 2 bases, with 10 bases between them. CDR1 and CDR2 (germline): SEHNR, FQNEAQ (reference sequence). CDR3 length: 16 amino acids.

The rearrangement links TRBV9 to TRBJ2-5; a possible D gene is TRBD2 (6 bases). V dropped 3 bases and J dropped 1 base, with 10 bases sitting between them. The CDR3 spans 14 residues. CDR1 is SGDLS, CDR2 YYNGEE, per germline. In DNA, the CDR3 is TGTGCCAGCAGCGGCGGGGCCCTCCAAGAGACCCAGTACTTC. Its protein product is CASSGGALQETQYF. The whole variable domain, filled in from reference TRBV9 and TRBJ2-5, reads DSGVTQTPKHLITATGQRVTLRCSPRSGDLSVYWYQQSLDQGLQFLIQYYNGEERAKGNILERFSAQQFPDLHSELNLSSLELGDSALYFCASSGGALQETQYFGPGTRLLVL.

In this sample, this clone turned up once. The chain combines TRBV4-1 with TRBJ2-7; D tentatively reads TRBD1 or TRBD2 (5 bases each). V dropped 6 bases and J dropped 4 bases, with 10 bases sitting between them. Per the germline V gene, CDR1 is MGHRA and CDR2 is YSYEKL. The CDR3 spans 12 residues. In DNA form, the CDR3 reads TGCGCCAGCAGTGGGACGTCTTACGAGCAGTACTTC. This codes for CASSGTSYEQYF.

The gene calls are TRBV12-3 or TRBV12-4 and TRBJ2-5; 7 bases are shared with TRBD1. This CDR3 has 13 residues. The J segment lost 5 bases and the V segment lost 7 bases, leaving 7 bases of the junction unmatched. The CDR3 bases are TGTGCCAGCATTGACAGGGCAGCGGAGACCCAGTACTTC. Protein product: CASIDRAAETQYF.

This chain connects TRBV18 to TRBJ2-3; D unresolved. CDR1 is KGHSH, CDR2 LQKENI, per germline. The CDR3 spans 12 residues. V lost 4 bases, J lost 5 bases, and 7 bases lay in between. CDR3 sequence: CASSRVLDTQYF. CDR3 DNA: TGTGCCAGCTCACGGGTCCTAGATACGCAGTATTTT. The whole variable domain, filled in from reference TRBV18 and TRBJ2-3, reads NAGVMQNPRHLVRRRGQEARLRCSPMKGHSHVYWYRQLPEEGLKFMVYLQKENIIDESGMPKERFSAEFPKEGPSILRIQQVVRGDSAAYFCASSRVLDTQYFGPGTRLTVL.